Listed below are T cell receptor beta chains from one sample, sequenced in a study of blood T cell repertoires in COVID-19. Method: immunoSEQ multiplex PCR; TCRdb's copy keeps in-frame clones and lacks some. The sample has about 69,000 clones, around 90% seen once. Sequenced input: peripheral blood. Receptors originate from a man between 45 and 60 years old with acute or convalescent COVID-19. CDR3s leave out the opening cysteine and the closing phenylalanine or tryptophan.

v_gene: TRBV7-2
j_gene: TRBJ2-7
CDR3aa: ASSQQRSGGGAYEQY

v_gene: TRBV6-1
j_gene: TRBJ1-4
CDR3aa: ASSDRDRSRANEKLF

v_gene: TRBV27
j_gene: TRBJ2-7
CDR3aa: ASSLWGEAEQY

v_gene: TRBV5-1
j_gene: TRBJ2-2
CDR3aa: ASRADSTNTGELF

v_gene: TRBV2
j_gene: TRBJ1-2
CDR3aa: ASSPGQGRRGYT

v_gene: TRBV4-2
j_gene: TRBJ1-2
CDR3aa: ASSQVGTTRGYT

v_gene: TRBV6-4
j_gene: TRBJ2-3
CDR3aa: ASRPEGTSGTNTQY

v_gene: TRBV4-3
j_gene: TRBJ2-1
CDR3aa: ASSQGIRGGRASDEQF

v_gene: TRBV27
j_gene: TRBJ2-7
CDR3aa: ASKRTGGSYEQY

v_gene: TRBV2
j_gene: TRBJ2-5
CDR3aa: ASSEGIGGRRETQY

v_gene: TRBV5-6
j_gene: TRBJ1-1
CDR3aa: ASSSFGGGAF

v_gene: TRBV7-9
j_gene: TRBJ1-6
CDR3aa: ASSKSRDINYNSPLH

v_gene: TRBV19
j_gene: TRBJ1-1
CDR3aa: ASSRARSTEAF

v_gene: TRBV5-4
j_gene: TRBJ2-5
CDR3aa: ASSLGGASGSIETQY

v_gene: TRBV3-1/TRBV3-2
j_gene: TRBJ1-1
CDR3aa: ASRSGQGAWDTEAF

v_gene: TRBV10-2
j_gene: TRBJ1-5
CDR3aa: ASSSGTGRSNQPQH

v_gene: TRBV6-4
j_gene: TRBJ2-3
CDR3aa: ASSVRFPPDTQY

v_gene: TRBV4-1
j_gene: TRBJ1-2
CDR3aa: ASSQSTGSNYGYT

v_gene: TRBV2
j_gene: TRBJ1-3
CDR3aa: ASKDSISGNTIY

v_gene: TRBV19
j_gene: TRBJ2-1
CDR3aa: ASSIAVLAGGPSYNEQF

v_gene: TRBV19
j_gene: TRBJ2-1
CDR3aa: ASSPLGLGSNEQF

v_gene: TRBV6-4
j_gene: TRBJ1-6
CDR3aa: ASTPRGRDRENSPLH

v_gene: TRBV6-5
j_gene: TRBJ1-2
CDR3aa: ASSPTGYGYT

v_gene: TRBV27
j_gene: TRBJ1-1
CDR3aa: ASSLQGGPNTEAF

v_gene: TRBV19
j_gene: TRBJ2-2
CDR3aa: ASSTGTRLNPGELF

v_gene: TRBV6-6
j_gene: TRBJ2-7
CDR3aa: ASSYFGTEDLEEQY

v_gene: TRBV6-5
j_gene: TRBJ1-4
CDR3aa: ASSYLSAGTNEKLF

v_gene: TRBV5-5
j_gene: TRBJ1-4
CDR3aa: ASSSQGPGGEKLF

v_gene: TRBV24-1
j_gene: TRBJ2-3
CDR3aa: ATRDSGAGTDTQY

v_gene: TRBV5-6
j_gene: TRBJ1-6
CDR3aa: ASSRRLNNSPLH

v_gene: TRBV11-2
j_gene: TRBJ1-3
CDR3aa: ASSLDRGGHTIY

v_gene: TRBV13
j_gene: TRBJ2-7
CDR3aa: ASSLWGLAGSEQY

v_gene: TRBV30
j_gene: TRBJ2-1
CDR3aa: AWSATGNNEQF

v_gene: TRBV6-5
j_gene: TRBJ1-1
CDR3aa: ASNYRDRGSEAF

v_gene: TRBV3-1/TRBV3-2
j_gene: TRBJ2-2
CDR3aa: ASSLAGDRTGELF

v_gene: TRBV24-1
j_gene: TRBJ2-1
CDR3aa: ATGKLAGGPGEQF

v_gene: TRBV19
j_gene: TRBJ1-5
CDR3aa: ASSTAGRGSFMKPQH

v_gene: TRBV6-2/TRBV6-3
j_gene: TRBJ1-5
CDR3aa: ASSYSLTGGGRNQPQH

v_gene: TRBV7-9
j_gene: TRBJ2-5
CDR3aa: ASSLAGGETQY

v_gene: TRBV7-8
j_gene: TRBJ2-7
CDR3aa: ASSLVLDSTYEQY

v_gene: TRBV7-2
j_gene: TRBJ1-1
CDR3aa: ASSSQGNTEAF

v_gene: TRBV2
j_gene: TRBJ1-5
CDR3aa: ASRFYSNQPQH